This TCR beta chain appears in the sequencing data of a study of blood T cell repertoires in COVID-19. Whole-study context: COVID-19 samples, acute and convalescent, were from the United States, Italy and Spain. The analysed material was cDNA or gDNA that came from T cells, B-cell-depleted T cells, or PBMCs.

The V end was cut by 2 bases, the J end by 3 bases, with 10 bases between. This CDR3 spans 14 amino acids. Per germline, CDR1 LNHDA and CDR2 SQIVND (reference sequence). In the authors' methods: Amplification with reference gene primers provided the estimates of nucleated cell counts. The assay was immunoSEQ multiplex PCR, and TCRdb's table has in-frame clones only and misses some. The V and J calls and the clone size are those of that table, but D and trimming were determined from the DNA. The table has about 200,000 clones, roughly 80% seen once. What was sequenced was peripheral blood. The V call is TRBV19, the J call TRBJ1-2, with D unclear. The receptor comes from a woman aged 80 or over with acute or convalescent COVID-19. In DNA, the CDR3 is TGTGCCAGTAGTATAAGGGAGGGCGACTATGGCTACACCTTC. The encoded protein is CASSIREGDYGYTF.